A single sample is the source of the 28 T cell receptor beta chains below, sequenced in a study of tumor-infiltrating lymphocytes in primary liver carcinoma. Synthesis of TCR beta cDNA was carried out from 450 to 500 ng total RNA with a constant-region primer. ARM-PCR, slightly modified, supplied the TCR beta libraries through three nested multiplex PCR rounds. Two initial PCR rounds of 10 to 11 cycles each paired TRBV1-TRBV30 forward primers with a C-beta reverse primer. TCRdb redid the calling of the multiplex PCR reads with MiXCR, one entry per CDR3 protein. The data contain 250,000 to 400,000 distinct CDR3 sequences, roughly 60% of them singletons. Germline DNA was extracted alongside blood RNA, which was obtained from unsorted whole blood. The sequenced sample was peripheral blood. Source of these receptors: a man aged 40-49 years with primary liver carcinoma and hepatitis B virus infection.

A note on this clonotype: One end of the junction varies from germline; a read error may be responsible. This chain links TRBV5-1 with TRBJ2-3; 7 bases agree with TRBD2. Looked up from germline, CDR1 is SGHRS and CDR2 is YFSETQ. The CDR3 covers 15 residues. The CDR3 nucleotides are TGCGCCAGCAGCTTGTACGGGGGAGGGCCAGATGCGCAGTATTTT. This translates into CASSLYGGGPDAQYF.

CDR3 in DNA: TGTGCCTGGACCAAACTAGCGGGAAATGAGCAGTTCTTC. It is translated as CAWTKLAGNEQFF. The chain recombines TRBV30 with TRBJ2-1; 10 nucleotides agree with TRBD2. After removal of 4 bases from V and 7 bases from J, the junction contained 4 bases not matched to a gene. CDR1 is GTSNPN and CDR2 is SVGIG in the germline V gene (reference sequence). The CDR3 length is 13 residues.

On this clonotype itself: A read error may be the cause here, since a much bigger clone is one base away. The genes are TRBV6-5 and TRBJ2-1; tentatively, D is TRBD1 (5 bases). The length of the CDR3 is 16 residues. The ends were cut back, 7 bases at V and 0 bases at J, with 16 bases in the middle. Germline loops: CDR1 MNHEY, CDR2 SVGAGI. Here the CDR3 reads CASIRAGLSSYNEQFF. In nucleotides, the CDR3 is TGTGCCAGCATCAGGGCAGGGTTAAGCTCCTACAATGAGCAGTTCTTC.

This clonotype appeared many times. This sequence joins TRBV11-3 and TRBJ2-1, with D perhaps matching TRBD2 (6 bases). Germline V lookup: CDR1 SGHNT, CDR2 YENEEA. This CDR3 is built from 15 residues. Trimming cost V 6 bases and J 2 bases, with 14 bases left between them. Here the CDR3 reads CASSPGLATYNEQFF. The CDR3 DNA reads as TGTGCCAGCAGTCCGGGACTGGCAACCTACAATGAGCAGTTCTTC.

The chain uses TRBV5-1 and TRBJ2-1; 10 bases map to TRBD2. The germline CDR1 and CDR2 sequences are SGHRS and YFSETQ. The CDR3 length is 16 residues. After removal of 3 bases from V and 7 bases from J, the junction contained 10 bases not matched to a gene. CDR3 sequence reads: CASSSGGASGRNEQFF. CDR3 nucleotides: TGCGCCAGCAGCTCGGGCGGGGCTAGCGGGAGAAATGAGCAGTTCTTC.

A remark on this clonotype: Relative to the germline gene, one junction end is altered; a read error may explain this. V and J are TRBV4-1 and TRBJ2-2; a possible D gene is TRBD2 (5 bases). Germline CDR1 reads MGHRA; CDR2 reads YSYEKL. This CDR3 region has 16 residues. CDR3 sequence reads: CASSQAGRHYTGELFF. The CDR3 DNA sequence: TGCGCCAGCAGCCAAGCTGGCCGGCACTACACCGGGGAACTGTTTTTT.

V gene TRBV5-1 combines with J gene TRBJ2-7; D unresolved. The length of the CDR3 is 15 residues. Germline V gives CDR1 SGHRS, CDR2 YFSETQ. Deletions cut 2 bases from V and 2 bases from J, with 14 bases between. The CDR3, as DNA: TGCGCCAGCAGCTTAAGGATTAACGGGCCCTACGAGCAGTACTTC. Its protein is CASSLRINGPYEQYF. The full variable domain, rest sourced from reference TRBV5-1 and TRBJ2-7, is KAGVTQTPRYLIKTRGQQVTLSCSPISGHRSVSWYQQTPGQGLQFLFEYFSETQRNKGNFPGRFSGRQFSNSRSEMNVSTLELGDSALYLCASSLRINGPYEQYFGPGTRLTVT.

V is TRBV4-1 and J is TRBJ2-2; D is perhaps TRBD2 (7 bases). Germline CDR1 is MGHRA and CDR2 is YSYEKL. V lost 4 bases, J lost 7 bases, and 16 bases lay in between. The CDR3 covers 15 residues. This chain's CDR3 is CASSPREGVVGELFF. CDR3 DNA: TGCGCCAGCAGCCCGAGGGAGGGGGTTGTCGGGGAGCTGTTTTTT.

This clonotype appeared a single time. One junction end does not reproduce the germline sequence, and a read error may be involved. The gene calls are TRBV5-4 and TRBJ2-5, with 7 bases lining up with TRBD2. Germline CDR1 is SGHNT and CDR2 is YYREEE (reference sequence). The CDR3 covers 13 residues. The CDR3 protein is CVSSFLAEETQYF. The DNA of the CDR3 is TGTGTCAGCAGCTTTCTAGCGGAAGAGACCCAGTACTTC.

This clonotype was found many times. V gene TRBV6-1 combines with J gene TRBJ2-1; TRBD2 matches 9 bases. This CDR3 is 14 amino acids long. CDR1 is MNHNS, CDR2 SASEGT, per germline. V lost 7 bases, J lost 0 bases, and 1 base stayed unmatched. For the CDR3, the DNA is TGTGCCAGCAAGCGGGAGGACTCCTACAATGAGCAGTTCTTC. It is translated as CASKREDSYNEQFF.

This rearrangement joins TRBV28 to TRBJ2-2, with D uncertain. This CDR3 comprises 12 residues. The V and J ends lost 6 bases and 4 bases respectively, with 6 bases between them. The germline V gene has CDR1 MDHEN and CDR2 SYDVKM. For the CDR3, the DNA is TGTGCCAGCAGCCAAACCACCGGGGAGCTGTTTTTT. Translation: CASSQTTGELFF.

The chain employs TRBV14 and TRBJ1-4, with TRBD1 as a possible D gene (5 bases). The V end lost 5 bases, the J end lost 8 bases, and 12 bases lay between the germline ends. The CDR3 extends over 13 amino acids. CDR1 is SGHDN, CDR2 FVKESK, per germline. The CDR3 reads CASSFRRGEKLFF. The DNA of the CDR3 is TGTGCCAGCAGCTTCCGAAGGGGAGAAAAACTGTTTTTT.

About this clonotype itself: A much larger clone is a single base away; this may be a read error. The V gene is TRBV5-4, the J gene TRBJ1-2, with D tentatively TRBD1 (5 bases). The germline V gene encodes CDR1 SGHNT and CDR2 YYREEE (reference sequence). This CDR3 spans 14 amino acids. The CDR3 here is CASCLEGSNYGYTF. CDR3 coding DNA: TGTGCCAGCTGCTTGGAGGGGTCTAACTATGGCTACACCTTC.

V gene TRBV11-3 combines with J gene TRBJ2-7; no clear D gene. The CDR3 sequence is 13 residues long. The V gene's germline CDR1 is SGHNT and CDR2 YENEEA. V was shortened by 3 bases and J by 3 bases, with 9 bases between the two germline ends. Here the CDR3 reads CASSLHWGYEQYF. The CDR3 DNA follows: TGTGCCAGCAGCTTGCATTGGGGCTACGAGCAGTACTTC.

Concerning this clonotype: This may be a read error, as it is one base from a much larger clone. This chain joins TRBV4-2 and TRBJ2-3; perhaps TRBD2 as D (5 bases). Germline CDR1 LGHNA, CDR2 YNFKEQ. The CDR3 runs to 15 residues. CDR3 region: CANSHGGERTDTQYF. In DNA form, the CDR3 reads TGTGCCAACAGCCATGGAGGTGAACGCACAGATACGCAGTATTTT.

Concerning this clonotype itself: An end of the junction does not agree with germline; a read error may underlie this. This sequence joins TRBV28 and TRBJ1-2; TRBD1 might be the D (5 bases). The germline V gene encodes CDR1 MDHEN and CDR2 SYDVKM. The CDR3 runs 13 residues. This CDR3 reads CATSLGQHYGYTF. CDR3 sequence (DNA): TGTGCCACCAGTTTAGGACAACATTATGGCTACACCTTC.

This clonotype came up many times. The chain uses TRBV4-3 and TRBJ2-3; D not certain. There are 15 residues in the CDR3. Trimming cost V 0 bases and J 3 bases, with 10 bases left between them. Germline CDR1 LGHNA, CDR2 YSLEER. CDR3 DNA sequence: TGCGCCAGCAGCCAAGAAGCGTTCGTTACAGATACGCAGTATTTT. This sequence encodes CASSQEAFVTDTQYF.

With respect to this clonotype: A much larger clone lies one base from this, so it may be a read error. The V call is TRBV6-2 or TRBV6-3, the J call TRBJ2-2; 7 bases agree with TRBD1. This CDR3 comprises 15 residues. The germline V gene has CDR1 MNHEY and CDR2 SVGEGT. CDR3 region: CARSYEGGETGELFF. DNA for the CDR3: TGTGCCAGGAGTTACGAAGGGGGCGAGACCGGGGAGCTGTTTTTT.

Worth noting for this clonotype: The conserved final phenylalanine or tryptophan is absent from the CDR3, which likely points to a read error. The V call is TRBV11-2, the J call TRBJ2-3; D unresolved. The CDR3 has 16 residues. The germline V gene encodes CDR1 SGHAT and CDR2 FQNNGV. CDR3 protein: CASSPLVELSADTQYL. CDR3 DNA: TGCGCCAGCAGCCCACTGGTGGAACTCTCAGCGGATACGCAGTATTTG.

A remark on this clonotype: A read error may account for a junction end that differs from germline. The chain is built from TRBV6-2 or TRBV6-3 and TRBJ1-1; D gene ambiguous. Germline V gene data show CDR1 as MNHEY and CDR2 as SVGEGT. The CDR3 totals 13 residues. The CDR3 DNA reads TGTGCCAGCAGCTCCCTCCTTCGTACTGAAGCTTACTTT. Protein: CASSSLLRTEAYF.

Turning to this clonotype: A clone one base away is much larger, so this may be a read error. This sequence joins TRBV6-6 and TRBJ1-2, with 8 bases lining up with TRBD1. The CDR3 is made up of 13 amino acids. Per germline, CDR1 MNHNY and CDR2 SVGAGI (reference sequence). The CDR3 region has the DNA TGTGCCGGCAGTCCGTTGACAGGGGCTGGCTACACCTTC. It is translated as CAGSPLTGAGYTF.

Comment on this clonotype: One end of the junction does not line up with germline, which may come from a read error. The rearrangement uses TRBV12-5 and TRBJ2-1; D may be TRBD2 (5 bases). Germline CDR1 and CDR2: LGHNT and FRNRAP. This CDR3 region has 12 residues. The CDR3 region has the DNA TGTACTAGTGCCCAGGACTCTCTGGAGCAGTTCTTC. Amino acid sequence: CTSAQDSLEQFF. Using reference TRBV12-5 and TRBJ2-1 for the parts outside the CDR3, the full variable domain is DARVTQTPRHKVTEMGQEVTMRCQPILGHNTVFWYRQTMMQGLELLAYFRNRAPLDDSGMPKDRFSAEMPDATLATLKIQPSEPRDSAVYFCTSAQDSLEQFFGPGTRLTVL.

A note on this clonotype: This may be a read error, as it is one base from a much larger clone. V gene TRBV10-3 combines with J gene TRBJ2-3; D perhaps matches TRBD1 (5 bases). Looked up from germline, CDR1 is ENHRY and CDR2 is SYGVKD. This CDR3 contains 15 residues. The DNA for the CDR3 is TGTACCATCAGGGCTGATCCGCCGATCACAGATACGCAGTATTTT. This translates into CTIRADPPITDTQYF.

In this sample, this clonotype turned up a few times. The chain uses TRBV5-1 and TRBJ2-3; D might be TRBD2 (6 bases). The CDR3 is 17 amino acids. Deletions cut 0 bases from V and 6 bases from J, with 20 bases between. Germline values: CDR1 SGHRS, CDR2 YFSETQ. As DNA, the CDR3 is TGCGCCAGCAGCTTGGGTCAAGATGGGACTCCAGTTGATACGCAGTATTTT. Translation gives CASSLGQDGTPVDTQYF.

Worth noting for this clonotype: This may be a read error: a much more frequent sequence differs by one nucleotide. The V and J genes are TRBV29-1 and TRBJ2-5, with a weak D call TRBD1 (5 bases). CDR3 length: 13 residues. The germline CDR1 and CDR2 sequences are SQVTM and ANQGSEA. The CDR3 sequence: CNVGHLGRETQYF. DNA of the CDR3: TGCAACGTTGGACATCTAGGACGAGAGACCCAGTACTTC.

This chain links TRBV5-1 with TRBJ2-5; D perhaps matches TRBD2 (6 bases). The CDR3 covers 14 residues. V lost 4 bases and J lost 4, with 14 bases in between. Germline CDR1 is SGHRS and CDR2 is YFSETQ. The CDR3 is CASSDTSSGETQYF. The CDR3 DNA sequence: TGCGCCAGCAGCGACACTAGCAGCGGAGAGACCCAGTACTTC.

With respect to this clonotype: A much larger clone lies a single base off, so this may be a read error. This rearrangement joins TRBV6-1 to TRBJ2-4, with 7 nucleotides matching TRBD1. Germline CDR1 and CDR2: MNHNS and SASEGT. This CDR3 has 13 residues. In DNA, the CDR3 is TGTGCCAGCAGGGGACAGACCAAAAACACTCAGTACTTC. Amino acids: CASRGQTKNTQYF.

The chain combines TRBV5-4 with TRBJ2-5, with 9 bases fitting TRBD1. Germline CDR1 and CDR2: SGHNT and YYREEE (reference sequence). The trim removed 7 bases at V and 1 base at J, leaving 8 bases unmatched. This CDR3 is built from 15 residues. CDR3 loop: CASYPGQGGQETQYF. In DNA form, the CDR3 reads TGTGCCAGCTACCCGGGACAGGGAGGCCAAGAGACCCAGTACTTC.